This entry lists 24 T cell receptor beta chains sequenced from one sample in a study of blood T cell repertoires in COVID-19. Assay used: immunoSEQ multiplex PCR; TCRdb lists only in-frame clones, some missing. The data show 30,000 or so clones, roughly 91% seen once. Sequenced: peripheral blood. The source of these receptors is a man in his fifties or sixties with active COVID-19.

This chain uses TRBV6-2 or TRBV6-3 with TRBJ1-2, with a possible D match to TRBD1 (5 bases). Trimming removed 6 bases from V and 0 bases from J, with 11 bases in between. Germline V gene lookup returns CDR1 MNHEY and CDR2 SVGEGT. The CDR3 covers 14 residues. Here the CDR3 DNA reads TGTGCCAGCAGCCGGGACTCTACTAACTATGGCTACACCTTC. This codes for CASSRDSTNYGYTF.

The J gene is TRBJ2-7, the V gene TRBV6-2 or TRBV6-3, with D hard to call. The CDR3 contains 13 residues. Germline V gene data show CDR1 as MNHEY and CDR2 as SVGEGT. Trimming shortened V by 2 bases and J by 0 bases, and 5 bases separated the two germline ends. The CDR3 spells CASSYVSSYEQYF. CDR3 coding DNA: TGTGCCAGCAGTTACGTTAGCTCCTACGAGCAGTACTTC.

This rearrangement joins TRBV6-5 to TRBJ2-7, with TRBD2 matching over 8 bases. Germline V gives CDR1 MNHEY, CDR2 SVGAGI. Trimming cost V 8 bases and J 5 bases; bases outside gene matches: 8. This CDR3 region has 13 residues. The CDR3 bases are TGTGCCAGCTTTAGCGGGATAAGTAACGAGCAGTACTTC. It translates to CASFSGISNEQYF.

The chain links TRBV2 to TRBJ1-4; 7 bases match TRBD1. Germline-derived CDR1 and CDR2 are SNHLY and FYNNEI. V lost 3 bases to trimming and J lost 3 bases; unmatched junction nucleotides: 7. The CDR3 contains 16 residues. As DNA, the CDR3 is TGTGCCAGCAGTGAGGGGACAGCAAGGCCTAATGAAAAACTGTTTTTT. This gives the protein CASSEGTARPNEKLFF.

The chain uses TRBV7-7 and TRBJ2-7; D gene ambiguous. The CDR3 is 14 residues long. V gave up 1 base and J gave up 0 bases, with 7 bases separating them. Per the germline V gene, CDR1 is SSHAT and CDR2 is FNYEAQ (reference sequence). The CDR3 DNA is TGTGCCAGCAGCTTAGGGCAAAGCTCCTACGAGCAGTACTTC. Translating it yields CASSLGQSSYEQYF. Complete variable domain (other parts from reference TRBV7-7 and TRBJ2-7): GAGVSQSPRYKVTKRGQDVTLRCDPISSHATLYWYQQALGQGPEFLTYFNYEAQPDKSGLPSDRFSAERPEGSISTLTIQRTEQRDSAMYRCASSLGQSSYEQYFGPGTRLTVT.

The CDR3 DNA reads TGTGCCAGCACCAATAGTGCAACTAATGAAAAACTGTTTTTT. Its protein product is CASTNSATNEKLFF. The genes are TRBV18 and TRBJ1-4, with D hard to call. Deletions cut 8 bases from V and 0 bases from J, with 10 bases between. Germline V lookup: CDR1 KGHSH, CDR2 LQKENI. The CDR3 is made up of 14 amino acids. Variable domain in full (rest from reference TRBV18 and TRBJ1-4): NAGVMQNPRHLVRRRGQEARLRCSPMKGHSHVYWYRQLPEEGLKFMVYLQKENIIDESGMPKERFSAEFPKEGPSILRIQQVVRGDSAAYFCASTNSATNEKLFFGSGTQLSVL.

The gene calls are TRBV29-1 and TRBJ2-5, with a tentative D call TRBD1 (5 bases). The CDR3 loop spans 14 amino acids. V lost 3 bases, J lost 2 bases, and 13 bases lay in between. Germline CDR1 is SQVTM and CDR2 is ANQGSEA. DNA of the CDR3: TGCAGCGTTGAGTCTCCGACAGAGCAAGAGACCCAGTACTTC. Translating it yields CSVESPTEQETQYF.

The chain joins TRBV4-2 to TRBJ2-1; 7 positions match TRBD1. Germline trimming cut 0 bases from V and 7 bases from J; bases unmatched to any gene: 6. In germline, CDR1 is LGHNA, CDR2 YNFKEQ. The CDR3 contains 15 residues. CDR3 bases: TGTGCCAGCAGCCAAGAGCACAGGGGAACTAATGAGCAGTTCTTC. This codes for CASSQEHRGTNEQFF.

CDR3 nucleotides: TGTGCCAGCAGCCTGCAACGGGATACGCAGTATTTT. The encoded protein is CASSLQRDTQYF. J is TRBJ2-3 and V is TRBV7-2; D remains ambiguous. The CDR3 loop spans 12 amino acids. The germline CDR1 and CDR2 sequences are SGHTA and FQGNSA. Trimming removed 5 bases from V and 6 bases from J, with 9 bases in between.

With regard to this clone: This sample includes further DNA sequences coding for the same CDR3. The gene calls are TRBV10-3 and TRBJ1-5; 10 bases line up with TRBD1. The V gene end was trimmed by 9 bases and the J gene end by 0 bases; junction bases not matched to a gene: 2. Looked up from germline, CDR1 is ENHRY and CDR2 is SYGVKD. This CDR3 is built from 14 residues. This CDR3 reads CAIGTGDSNQPQHF. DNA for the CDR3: TGTGCCATAGGGACAGGGGATAGCAATCAGCCCCAGCATTTT.

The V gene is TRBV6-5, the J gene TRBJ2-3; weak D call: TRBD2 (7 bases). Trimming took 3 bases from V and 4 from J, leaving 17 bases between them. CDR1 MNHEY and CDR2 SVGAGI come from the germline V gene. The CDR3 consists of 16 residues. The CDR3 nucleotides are TGTGCCAGCAGTTATAATGTGGGGGGGCCGGCAGATACGCAGTATTTT. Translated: CASSYNVGGPADTQYF.

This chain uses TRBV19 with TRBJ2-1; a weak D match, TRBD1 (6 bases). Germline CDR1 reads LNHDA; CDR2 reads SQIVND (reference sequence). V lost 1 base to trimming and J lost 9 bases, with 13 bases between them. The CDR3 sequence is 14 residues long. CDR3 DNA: TGTGCCAGTAGTATAGGATCAGGGGCCGGTGAGCAGTTCTTC. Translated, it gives CASSIGSGAGEQFF.

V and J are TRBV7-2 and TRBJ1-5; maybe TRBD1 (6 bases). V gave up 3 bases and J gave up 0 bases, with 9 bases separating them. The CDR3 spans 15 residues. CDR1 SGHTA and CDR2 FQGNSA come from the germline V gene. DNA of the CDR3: TGTGCCAGCAGCTTCACAGGGCTTAGCAATCAGCCCCAGCATTTT. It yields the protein CASSFTGLSNQPQHF. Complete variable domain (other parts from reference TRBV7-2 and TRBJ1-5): GAGVSQSPSNKVTEKGKDVELRCDPISGHTALYWYRQSLGQGLEFLIYFQGNSAPDKSGLPSDRFSAERTGGSVSTLTIQRTQQEDSAVYLCASSFTGLSNQPQHFGDGTRLSIL.

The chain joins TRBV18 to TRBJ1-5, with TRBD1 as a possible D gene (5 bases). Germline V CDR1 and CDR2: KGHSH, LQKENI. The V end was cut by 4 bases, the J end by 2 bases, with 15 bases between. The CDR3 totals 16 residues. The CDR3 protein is CASSLTHPRGNQPQHF. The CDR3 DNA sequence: TGTGCCAGCTCACTTACCCATCCCAGGGGCAATCAGCCCCAGCATTTT.

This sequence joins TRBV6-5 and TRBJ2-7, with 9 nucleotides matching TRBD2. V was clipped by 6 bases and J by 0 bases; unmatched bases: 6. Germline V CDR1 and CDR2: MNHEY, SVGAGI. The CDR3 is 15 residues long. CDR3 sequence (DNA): TGTGCCAGCAGGGACAGGACTAGCGCCTCCTACGAGCAGTACTTC. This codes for CASRDRTSASYEQYF.

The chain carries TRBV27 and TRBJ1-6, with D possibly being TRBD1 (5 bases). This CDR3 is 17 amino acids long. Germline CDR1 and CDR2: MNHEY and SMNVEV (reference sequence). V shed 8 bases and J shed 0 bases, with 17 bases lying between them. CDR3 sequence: CASGYRSDSSYNSPLHF. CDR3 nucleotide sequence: TGTGCCAGCGGGTACAGGTCGGATAGCTCCTATAATTCACCCCTCCACTTT.

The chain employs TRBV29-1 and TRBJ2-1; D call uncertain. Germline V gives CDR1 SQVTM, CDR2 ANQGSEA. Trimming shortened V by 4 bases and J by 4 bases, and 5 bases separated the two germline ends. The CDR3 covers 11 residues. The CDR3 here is CSVALYNEQFF. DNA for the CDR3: TGCAGCGTTGCACTGTACAATGAGCAGTTCTTC.

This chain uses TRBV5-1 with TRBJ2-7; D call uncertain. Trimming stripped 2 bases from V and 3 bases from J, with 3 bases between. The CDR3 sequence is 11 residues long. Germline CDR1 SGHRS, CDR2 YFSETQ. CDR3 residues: CASSFGYEQYF. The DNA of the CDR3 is TGCGCCAGCAGCTTCGGCTACGAGCAGTACTTC.

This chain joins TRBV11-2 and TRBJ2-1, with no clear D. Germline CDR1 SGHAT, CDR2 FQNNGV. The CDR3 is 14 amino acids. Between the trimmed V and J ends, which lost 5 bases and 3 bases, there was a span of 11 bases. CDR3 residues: CASSLRQLYNEQFF. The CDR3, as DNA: TGTGCCAGCAGCCTGCGCCAACTCTACAATGAGCAGTTCTTC.

CDR3 sequence (DNA): TGTGCCAGCACGGCAGGGGGCGGCTATGGCTACACCTTC. Translation: CASTAGGGYGYTF. The chain links TRBV9 to TRBJ1-2; 8 bases agree with TRBD1. This CDR3 is 13 amino acids long. The germline CDR1 and CDR2 sequences are SGDLS and YYNGEE. With 6 bases clipped from V and 4 bases from J, the junction kept 5 bases outside the gene matches.

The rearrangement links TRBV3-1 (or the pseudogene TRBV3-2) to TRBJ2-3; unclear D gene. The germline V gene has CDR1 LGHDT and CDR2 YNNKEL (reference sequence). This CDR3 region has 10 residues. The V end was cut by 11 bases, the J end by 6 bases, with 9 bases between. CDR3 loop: CALTGDTQYF. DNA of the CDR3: TGTGCCCTAACCGGTGATACGCAGTATTTT.

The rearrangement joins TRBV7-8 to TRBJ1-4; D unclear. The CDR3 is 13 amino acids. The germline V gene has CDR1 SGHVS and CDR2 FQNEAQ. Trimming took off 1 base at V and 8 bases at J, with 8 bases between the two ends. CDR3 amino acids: CASSLVREEKLFF. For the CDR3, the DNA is TGTGCCAGCAGCTTAGTGAGAGAGGAAAAACTGTTTTTT. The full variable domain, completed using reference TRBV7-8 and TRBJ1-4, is GAGVSQSPRYKVAKRGQDVALRCDPISGHVSLFWYQQALGQGPEFLTYFQNEAQLDKSGLPSDRFFAERPEGSVSTLKIQRTQQEDSAVYLCASSLVREEKLFFGSGTQLSVL.

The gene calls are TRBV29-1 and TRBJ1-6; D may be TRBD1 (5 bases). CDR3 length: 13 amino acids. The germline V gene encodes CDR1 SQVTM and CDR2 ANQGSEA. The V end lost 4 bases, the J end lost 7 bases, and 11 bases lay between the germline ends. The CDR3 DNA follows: TGCAGCGTTGGGGAGGGGTGGAATTCACCCCTCCACTTT. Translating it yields CSVGEGWNSPLHF.

In nucleotides, the CDR3 is TGTGCCAGCAGCTTAGACGGGTCAACTAATGAAAAACTGTTTTTT. Translation gives CASSLDGSTNEKLFF. The rearrangement joins TRBV7-9 to TRBJ1-4; D gene unclear. The V gene's germline CDR1 is SEHNR and CDR2 FQNEAQ (reference sequence). This CDR3 contains 15 residues. The V and J ends lost 1 base and 0 bases respectively, with 6 bases between them.